The rows below give T cell receptor beta chains drawn from one sample of a study of Ad26.COV2.S vaccination and SARS-CoV-2 variants. Measured with immunoSEQ multiplex PCR; TCRdb has only the in-frame clones, and not every one. The sample includes 300,000 to 400,000 clones, 88% of them seen just once. Source: peripheral blood, taken in a trial of Ad26.COV2.S vaccine versus placebo. The receptors originated from a person aged 18 to 59 who received the Ad26.COV2.S COVID-19 vaccine or a placebo. CDR3s include the opening cysteine and the closing phenylalanine or tryptophan. A D gene is named only where the DNA matches it firmly. Clone size appears in some rows only: once, few, many, or a class for an expanded clone.

>TRBV5-8|TRBJ2-5|once|-
TGTGCCAGCATCGGGGGTCCAGGGAATGGGGAGACCCAGTACTTC
CASIGGPGNGETQYF
>TRBV7-9|TRBJ2-3|once|-
TGTGCCAGCAGCTTCCACGGCAGCACAGATACGCAGTATTTT
CASSFHGSTDTQYF
>TRBV5-1|TRBJ1-1|-|TRBD1
TGCGCCAGCAGTAACAGGGGCGACTTTGAAGCTTTCTTT
CASSNRGDFEAFF
>TRBV4-1|TRBJ2-7|-|-
TGCGCCAGCAGCCAAGTGCTAGTTTCCTACGAGCAGTACTTC
CASSQVLVSYEQYF
>TRBV14|TRBJ1-2|-|-
TGTGCCAGCAGCCTAACAGACTATGGCTACACCTTC
CASSLTDYGYTF
>TRBV9|TRBJ2-2|-|-
TGTGCCAGCAGCGTTTACGGGACCGGGGAGCTGTTTTTT
CASSVYGTGELFF
>TRBV9|TRBJ1-1|once|-
TGTGCCAGCAGCGGGTCGGGACAACTGAACACTGAAGCTTTCTTT
CASSGSGQLNTEAFF
>TRBV27|TRBJ1-1|-|-
TGTGCCAGCAGTCCACTCCTAGGGAGATTTAACACTGAAGCTTTCTTT
CASSPLLGRFNTEAFF
>TRBV14|TRBJ2-3|-|TRBD2
TGTGCCAGCAGCCAAGACGTTCGGGGCGGGAGTTGGACAGATACGCAGTATTTT
CASSQDVRGGSWTDTQYF
>TRBV3-1/TRBV3-2|TRBJ2-7|-|TRBD1
TGTGCCAGCAGCCAAGTCCGGACAGGGGGCTATGAGCAGTACTTC
CASSQVRTGGYEQYF
>TRBV7-2|TRBJ2-6|-|-
TGTGCCAGCAGCCCGCCGGCAGGGCTCACCTCTGGGGCCAACGTCCTGACTTTC
CASSPPAGLTSGANVLTF
>TRBV29-1|TRBJ1-2|-|-
TGCAGCGTTGGGGACCCGGAGGGCTACACCTTC
CSVGDPEGYTF
>TRBV12-3/TRBV12-4|TRBJ1-1|-|-
TGTGCCAGCAGTTTTTCGGGCACTGAAGCTTTCTTT
CASSFSGTEAFF
>TRBV9|TRBJ2-3|-|-
TGTGCCAGCAGCTTGCGTACGGGGCACACAGATACGCAGTATTTT
CASSLRTGHTDTQYF
>TRBV5-4|TRBJ1-6|few|-
TGTGCCAGCAGCTGGGAAACAGGGAGGATTGATTCACCCCTCCACTTT
CASSWETGRIDSPLHF
>TRBV11-3|TRBJ1-1|-|-
TGTGCCAGCAGGGTAGGGGAGAACACTGAAGCTTTCTTT
CASRVGENTEAFF
>TRBV19|TRBJ1-5|-|-
TGTGCCAGTATGACTAATCAGCCCCAGCATTTT
CASMTNQPQHF
>TRBV27|TRBJ2-7|once|-
TGTGCCAGCAGTCCCCCGGGTTGGGGGACCAGCTCCTACGAGCAGTACTTC
CASSPPGWGTSSYEQYF
>TRBV28|TRBJ2-4|-|TRBD1
TGTGCCAGCAGCTTCAGGGGGCTCGGTGGGAACATTCAGTACTTC
CASSFRGLGGNIQYF
>TRBV3-1/TRBV3-2|TRBJ2-1|-|-
TGTGCCAGCAGCCAACCGGGACTCCGAAGGGATGAGCAGTTCTTC
CASSQPGLRRDEQFF
>TRBV7-2|TRBJ2-1|-|-
TGTGCCAGCAGCCCAGGCGGCTCGTATGAGCAGTTCTTC
CASSPGGSYEQFF
>TRBV5-1|TRBJ1-3|-|-
TGCGCCAGCAGCTTGGAGCGGGTTCGAAGTTCTGGAAACACCATATATTTT
CASSLERVRSSGNTIYF
>TRBV9|TRBJ2-3|-|-
TGTGCCAGCAGCGTAGAGGGCCTTGGCACAGATACGCAGTATTTT
CASSVEGLGTDTQYF
>TRBV7-9|TRBJ2-1|once|-
TGTGCCAGCAGCTTAGGCGGGACAAGTGTCGATGAGCAGTTCTTC
CASSLGGTSVDEQFF
>TRBV19|TRBJ1-5|-|-
TGTGCCAGTAGTATATGGTCTCAGCCCCAGCATTTT
CASSIWSQPQHF
>TRBV30|TRBJ1-1|-|TRBD1
TGTGCCTGGTATCACAGGGGGCCCACTGAAGCTTTCTTT
CAWYHRGPTEAFF
>TRBV5-5|TRBJ2-7|-|TRBD1
TGTGCCAGCAGCTTGAAGTGGGGACAGGGGTCCTACGAGCAGTACTTC
CASSLKWGQGSYEQYF
>TRBV6-2/TRBV6-3|TRBJ2-1|-|-
TGTGCCAGCAGTTACTCGAAAAAAGCGGAGCACTACAATGAGCAGTTCTTC
CASSYSKKAEHYNEQFF